This T cell receptor (beta chain) emerged from a study of blood T cell repertoires in COVID-19. Using immunoSEQ multiplex PCR, the repertoire was profiled, and TCRdb retains in-frame clones only, with some absent. The sample lists 65,000 to 70,000 clones, roughly three quarters occurring once. The trim removed 4 bases at V and 7 bases at J, leaving 3 bases unmatched. Germline V gene lookup returns CDR1 MDHEN and CDR2 SYDVKM. CDR3 length equals 15 residues. The source material was peripheral blood. The clonotype was recovered from a human donor in a cohort sampled during active COVID-19. The rearrangement links TRBV28 to TRBJ2-1; 14 bases are a match to TRBD2. In DNA form, the CDR3 reads TGTGCCAGCAGTTCCGGGACTAGCGGGAGAAATGAGCAGTTCTTC. This encodes CASSSGTSGRNEQFF.